This T cell receptor (beta chain) was recovered during a study of shared clonotypes between healthy human individuals. Study-level information: The composition of the donors was two women and three men aged 18 to 49. Overall study findings and caveats: Only blood underwent sampling, and tissue repertoires likely differ. Few donors limited the genetic and exposure-history diversity represented.

The table came from immunoSEQ multiplex PCR; TCRdb's copy has only in-frame clones and leaves some out. The sample lists roughly 1.5 million clones, 95% to 99% seen once, with roughly 0.42% in the top ten. With respect to this clone: The antigen is undetermined.

CDR1 and CDR2 (germline): SNHLY, FYNNEI. Trimming took off 0 bases at V and 9 bases at J, with 12 bases between the two ends. This CDR3 is built from 13 residues. The J gene is TRBJ2-7, the V gene TRBV2; the D gene is possibly TRBD2 (5 bases). This TCR was recovered from a man younger than 40 in good health. Sequenced material: naive CD4+ T cells sorted from blood. The subset denotes: CD45RA+ positively selected. The CDR3 sequence is CASSEAEGTGQYF. The CDR3 coding sequence is TGTGCCAGCAGTGAAGCAGAGGGAACCGGGCAGTACTTC.